The text below deals with one TCR beta chain. This sample is drawn from a study of cytomegalovirus exposure and HLA in healthy donors. The PCR employed 60 Vbeta primers together with 13 Jbeta primers. Clones were sequenced by immunoSEQ multiplex PCR, and TCRdb holds only the in-frame ones, with some missing. The repertoire holds 200,000 to 250,000 clones, with more than 60% as singletons. V trimming: 4 bases; J trimming: 8 bases; junction bases outside the gene matches: 2. The CDR3 sequence is 12 residues long. Germline V gene sequence: CDR1 ENHRY, CDR2 SYGVKD. Source material: PBMCs. This rearrangement joins TRBV10-3 to TRBJ2-1; the match to TRBD1 covers 7 bases. The TCR originated in a woman aged 55 to 70 in good health and CMV-seropositive. The CDR3: CAISAQGYEQFF. In DNA form, the CDR3 reads TGTGCCATCAGTGCACAGGGGTATGAGCAGTTCTTC.